This T cell receptor (beta chain) was observed in a study of blood T cells in healthy people across ages. Study results and limitations: Older individuals had lower TCR beta diversity per million T cells (the decline was roughly linear).

Through a sample-barcoded 5' primer and a J-beta primer mix, a second PCR was run for roughly 6 to 11 cycles. Each cDNA molecule carried a tag from a template-switch adaptor that contained 12 random nucleotides. One entry per CDR3 protein results from TCRdb running MiXCR on the 5' RACE reads. The repertoire has roughly 1.5 million distinct CDR3 sequences, 35% to 45% of them found once; the top ten carry just over 4%. Details on this clonotype: Its specificity is unknown.

Each sample gave at least 6 million isolated PBMCs. This CDR3 contains 14 residues. V was clipped by 1 base and J by 0 bases, with 7 bases between them. Germline-derived CDR1 and CDR2 are SGHAT and FQNNGV. The specimen was blood. The V call is TRBV11-2, the J call TRBJ2-7; D is uncertain. This receptor was obtained from a woman aged 18-29 years in good health. The CDR3 spells CASSLVRVSYEQYF. The CDR3 DNA reads TGTGCCAGCAGCTTAGTTAGGGTCTCCTACGAGCAGTACTTC.